The 8 T cell receptor beta chains presented below share a single source sample, sequenced in a study of OX40 agonist ivuxolimab in advanced cancers. Produced via immunoSEQ multiplex PCR; TCRdb's table is partial and in-frame only. The table records some 65,000 clones, 70% to 80% of them present only once. The sequencing here drew on CD4+ or CD8+ T cells sorted from blood, taken in a trial of the OX40 agonist ivuxolimab. The origin of the receptors is an adult with an advanced solid tumor such as melanoma, head and neck, liver or kidney cancer.

This sequence joins TRBV6-6 and TRBJ2-7; D possibly matches TRBD1 or TRBD2 (5 bases each). Germline CDR1 is MNHNY and CDR2 is SVGAGI (reference sequence). The CDR3 consists of 14 residues. The ends were cut back, 4 bases at V and 2 bases at J, with 12 bases in the middle. The CDR3 bases are TGTGCCAGCAGTTCTACGGGACGGACCTACGAGCAGTACTTC. Residues: CASSSTGRTYEQYF.

V is TRBV6-1 and J is TRBJ2-1; D gene ambiguous. Germline V gives CDR1 MNHNS, CDR2 SASEGT. V lost 10 bases and J 0 bases, leaving 16 bases between the germline ends. The CDR3 is made up of 15 amino acids. The CDR3 bases are TGTGCCACGGCTATCACGGGCTACTCCTACAATGAGCAGTTCTTC. As protein: CATAITGYSYNEQFF.

V is TRBV10-1 and J is TRBJ2-1, with 7 bases matching TRBD2. Losses at the gene ends were 2 bases for V and 8 bases for J; bases not matched to a gene: 18. The CDR3 has 18 amino acids. Germline loops: CDR1 WNHNN, CDR2 SYGVQD (reference sequence). CDR3 nucleotide sequence: TGCGCCAGCAGTGAGACCCAAGGGAGGGGCCAACTTCCCCATGAGCAGTTCTTC. Protein: CASSETQGRGQLPHEQFF.

This clone came up once. The chain links TRBV5-1 to TRBJ2-1, with D unclear. Germline CDR1 SGHRS, CDR2 YFSETQ. This CDR3 comprises 12 residues. The ends were cut back, 0 bases at V and 13 bases at J, with 11 bases in the middle. The CDR3 protein is CASSLVRRPQFF. DNA of the CDR3: TGCGCCAGCAGCTTGGTTCGCAGACCACAGTTCTTC.

V and J are TRBV6-1 and TRBJ1-5, with D unresolved. The CDR3 loop spans 17 amino acids. The V end lost 3 bases, the J end lost 2 bases, and 17 bases lay between the germline ends. Germline V lookup: CDR1 MNHNS, CDR2 SASEGT. The CDR3 loop reads CASSDQPYQVGNQPQHF. CDR3 DNA sequence: TGTGCCAGCAGTGATCAACCGTATCAAGTGGGCAATCAGCCCCAGCATTTT.

This chain connects TRBV18 to TRBJ1-2, with D possibly TRBD1 on 6 matching bases. Germline V gene data show CDR1 as KGHSH and CDR2 as LQKENI. This CDR3 contains 24 residues. V lost 3 bases and J 2 bases, leaving 40 bases between the germline ends. CDR3 bases: TGTGCCAGCTCACCGGTTTCTTCAGTCGGACAGTTCGCCCGTAACCGAGGCTTCAACTATGGCTACACCTTC. Protein sequence: CASSPVSSVGQFARNRGFNYGYTF.

V usage is TRBV5-1 and J usage is TRBJ1-6; D is unclear. The CDR3 length is 14 residues. CDR1 SGHRS and CDR2 YFSETQ come from the germline V gene. The V end was cut by 0 bases, the J end by 5 bases, with 6 bases between. The CDR3 loop is CASSLVGDNSPLHF. CDR3 bases: TGCGCCAGCAGCTTGGTCGGGGATAATTCACCCCTCCACTTT.

The table lists this clone with a few counts. J is TRBJ2-3 and V is TRBV5-1, with 10 bases matching TRBD2. With V trimmed by 0 bases and J by 2 bases, 3 bases remained unmatched. Per the germline V gene, CDR1 is SGHRS and CDR2 is YFSETQ. This CDR3 is 16 amino acids long. The CDR3: CASSLELAGATDTQYF. For the CDR3, the DNA is TGCGCCAGCAGCTTGGAGCTAGCGGGAGCCACAGATACGCAGTATTTT.